The TCR beta chain under discussion was sequenced for a study of tumor-infiltrating lymphocytes in localized non-small cell lung cancer (dated by TCRdb to the early 2020s). About the investigation overall: The cohort included patients whose samples were collected after neoadjuvant chemotherapy, as well as both smokers and never-smokers and several histologies. Each patient provided resected tumor tissue plus uninvolved lung tissue from the same patient, with the uninvolved lung tissue described as non-adjacent to the tumor. TCR sequencing was one of several integrated assays, alongside flow cytometry, multiplex immunofluorescence, RNA-seq, exome sequencing and proteomics, applied to the same patients. The overall ICON cohort comprised fewer than 170 surgical patients with localized non-small cell lung cancer whose tumors were resected. A total of some 60 patients were part of the paired comparison of immunoSEQ T-cell fraction between tumor and uninvolved lung. Here is what the overall study found, with its caveats: Consistent with immunofluorescence CD3 counts, TCRbeta sequencing supported greater T cell infiltration in tumors than in uninvolved lung tissue. Because assay coverage varied across patients depending on available tissue quantity, TCR sequencing was performed for only a subset of the cohort. Because different assays used different pieces of the same tissue, technical variation could not be distinguished from intratumor heterogeneity. No difference in TCR-derived T-cell fraction was observed between the flow cytometry-defined immunotypes IM1 (good prognosis) and IM2 (poor prognosis).

Remarks on this clone: There is no known antigen for this receptor. No much larger clone is present one base from it, and per-base qualities are unavailable.

ICON enrollment began in April 2016, and the last patient was enrolled in the second half of 2018. Fresh tumor and matched uninvolved tissue for in-depth immune analyses, including TCR sequencing, were collected from a subcohort of some 69 patients. DNA for TCR sequencing was isolated from bulk tissue, and no cell sorting was done. Including cysteine and phenylalanine, the CDR3 has 15 amino acids. The kept DNA is CDR3 alone, 45 bases in frame from the first base. CDR1 and CDR2 (SGHRS, YFSETQ) derive from the germline V gene. V has 1 base trimmed and J has 2 bases trimmed; junction bases matching no gene number 5. The T-cell fraction in tumor and uninvolved lung tissue was obtained from TCR sequencing using the immunoSEQ assay. The study's processing was this. For survival analysis, patients were divided into high (upper tertile) and low (lower two tertiles) T-cell fraction groups, which were compared by log-rank test. A signed-rank test was used to test differences in T-cell fraction between paired tumor and uninvolved lung samples. Not all clones reach the TCRdb copy of this immuneACCESS table, which keeps in-frame sequences only. Checked studies attribute under half of the gap to unresolved V genes and leave the rest unexplained. V and J calls plus clone size are reproduced from that table; the DNA served to infer D and trimming. The sample table lists around 10,000 clones, approximately 60% of them with a count of one. The top ten clones comprise 11% of the sample.

The rearranged chain carries TRBV5-1 and TRBJ2-5; 7 nucleotides in the junction match TRBD2. The sequencing input was uninvolved lung tissue not adjacent to the tumor. The sequence was obtained from a human donor with non-small cell lung cancer. The DNA sequence is as follows: TGCGCCAGCAGCTTGTCGAGCGGGGAACAAGAGACCCAGTACTTC. It encodes CASSLSSGEQETQYF.